One and the same sample provided the 5 T cell receptor beta chains below, sequenced in a study of shared clonotypes between healthy human individuals. Assay used: immunoSEQ multiplex PCR; TCRdb lists only in-frame clones, some missing. Altogether hundreds of thousands of clones are present, around 73% being singletons, with the ten largest covering around 2%. The specimen sequenced was memory CD4+ T cells sorted from blood. Subset given: CD45RA-negative fraction. These receptors all stem from a woman in her thirties in good health.

The chain couples TRBV7-8 to TRBJ2-1, with a weak D call TRBD2 (6 bases). The CDR3 covers 11 residues. V was cut by 1 base and J by 11 bases, with 6 bases left in between. The germline V gene has CDR1 SGHVS and CDR2 FQNEAQ. The chain's CDR3 is CASSLGGKQFF. For the CDR3, the DNA is TGTGCCAGCAGCTTAGGCGGGAAGCAGTTCTTC.

J is TRBJ2-1 and V is TRBV5-1; 8 bases are shared with TRBD1. The CDR3 covers 15 residues. Germline V lookup: CDR1 SGHRS, CDR2 YFSETQ. V was pared by 1 base and J by 8 bases, with 8 bases of the junction left unmatched. CDR3 sequence (DNA): TGCGCCAGCAGCTTGCTAACAGGGGGTATGGATGAGCAGTTCTTC. Translated: CASSLLTGGMDEQFF.

Worth noting for this clone: The same CDR3 is also encoded by other DNA sequences in this sample. The chain links TRBV28 to TRBJ1-1; D gene uncertain. This CDR3 contains 13 residues. V was pared by 7 bases and J by 1 base, with 10 bases between. In germline, CDR1 is MDHEN, CDR2 SYDVKM. CDR3 in DNA: TGTGCCAGCATCCCAGGAGGGAACACTGAAGCTTTCTTT. This gives the protein CASIPGGNTEAFF.

This clone came up many times. The chain uses TRBV27 and TRBJ2-5; 10 nucleotides agree with TRBD2. Germline V gene lookup returns CDR1 MNHEY and CDR2 SMNVEV (reference sequence). The junction had 11 bases not matched to a gene; V was cut back by 3 bases and J by 1 base. This CDR3 is built from 18 residues. This CDR3 is CASSFRTPGLATQETQYF. The CDR3 region has the DNA TGTGCCAGCAGTTTTAGAACGCCGGGACTAGCGACCCAAGAGACCCAGTACTTC.

This clone was seen just once. The chain joins TRBV7-9 to TRBJ2-3, with D possibly being TRBD1 (7 bases). V was cut by 5 bases and J by 0 bases, with 12 bases left in between. CDR1 is SEHNR, CDR2 FQNEAQ, per germline (reference sequence). The CDR3 contains 15 residues. The CDR3 is CASSPGGTSTDTQYF. CDR3 DNA: TGTGCCAGCAGCCCAGGGGGGACGAGCACAGATACGCAGTATTTT. The variable domain in full, completed from reference TRBV7-9 and TRBJ2-3, reads DTGVSQNPRHKITKRGQNVTFRCDPISEHNRLYWYRQTLGQGPEFLTYFQNEAQLEKSRLLSDRFSAERPKGSFSTLEIQRTEQGDSAMYLCASSPGGTSTDTQYFGPGTRLTVL.